The T cell receptor (beta chain) described here comes from a study of T cells in Graves' hyperthyroidism and ophthalmopathy. TCR beta CDR3 region amplification was performed from RNA transcripts. Researchers ran a first-round RT-PCR on the TCR CDR3 using the HTBI primer set. A single record per CDR3 protein comes from TCRdb applying MiXCR to the multiplex PCR reads. The table shows about half a million distinct CDR3 sequences, with around 21% occurring only once. Stable hyperthyroidism: no ophthalmopathy progression over 18 months of follow-up. In patients aged 18 to 65, hyperthyroidism was newly diagnosed, with duration under 2 months. Used for diagnoses were clinical symptoms, serum thyroxine and TRAb, thyroid ultrasound and orbital computed tomography. CDR1 is MNHNS, CDR2 SASEGT, per germline. The CDR3 extends over 13 amino acids. V shed 4 bases and J shed 5 bases, with 11 bases lying between them.

Sequenced sample: blood. The sequence came from a man between 18 and 29 years old with Graves' hyperthyroidism. The chain combines TRBV6-1 with TRBJ1-1, with no clear D. CDR3 DNA sequence: TGTGCCAGCAGTGTAGGGAGAAGGACTGAAGCTTTCTTT. The encoded protein is CASSVGRRTEAFF.